A selection of T cell receptor beta chains follows, all from one sample in a study of cytomegalovirus exposure and HLA in healthy donors. Clones were read by immunoSEQ multiplex PCR, and TCRdb kept only the in-frame ones, dropping some. The sample comprises roughly 170,000 clones, 80% to 90% of which are singletons, and under 1.5% rests with the top ten. The specimen was PBMCs. The receptors derive from a girl aged 2 to 10 in good health and CMV-seropositive. CDR3s include the opening cysteine and the closing phenylalanine or tryptophan. The D gene is left open where the match is weak.

V gene: TRBV2
J gene: TRBJ1-3
D gene: NA
CDR3 protein: CASSVQGNTIYF

V gene: TRBV6-1
J gene: TRBJ1-2
D gene: TRBD1
CDR3 protein: CASKDPGTGNCGYTF

V gene: TRBV30
J gene: TRBJ2-1
D gene: TRBD2
CDR3 protein: CAWSRTSGRAGEQFF

V gene: TRBV7-9
J gene: TRBJ2-3
D gene: NA
CDR3 protein: CASSLTHSDPISRDTQYF

V gene: TRBV28
J gene: TRBJ1-2
D gene: NA
CDR3 protein: CASDLNDRSYGYTF

V gene: TRBV19
J gene: TRBJ2-2
D gene: NA
CDR3 protein: CASSNRPTGELFF

V gene: TRBV15
J gene: TRBJ1-1
D gene: NA
CDR3 protein: CATSRDLGDTEAFF

V gene: TRBV4-1
J gene: TRBJ2-7
D gene: TRBD1
CDR3 protein: CASSPGQAPSYEQYF

V gene: TRBV6-5
J gene: TRBJ2-1
D gene: NA
CDR3 protein: CASSSPQGGEQFF

V gene: TRBV29-1
J gene: TRBJ2-3
D gene: NA
CDR3 protein: CSVGGGADTQYF

V gene: TRBV29-1
J gene: TRBJ2-7
D gene: TRBD1
CDR3 protein: CSVVTRDRGLYEQYF